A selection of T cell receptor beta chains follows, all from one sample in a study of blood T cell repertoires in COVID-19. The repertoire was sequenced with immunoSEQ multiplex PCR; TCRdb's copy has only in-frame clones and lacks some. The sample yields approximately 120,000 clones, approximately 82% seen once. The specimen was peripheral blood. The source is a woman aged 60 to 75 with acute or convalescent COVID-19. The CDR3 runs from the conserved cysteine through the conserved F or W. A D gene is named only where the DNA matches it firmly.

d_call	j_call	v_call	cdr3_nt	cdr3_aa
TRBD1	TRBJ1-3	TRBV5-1	TGCGCCAGCAGCTCCGGGACAGGGGGTACTGGAAACACCATATATTTT	CASSSGTGGTGNTIYF
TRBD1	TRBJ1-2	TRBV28	TGTGCCAGCAGGTCAGGGGGCTCTTATGGCTACACCTTC	CASRSGGSYGYTF
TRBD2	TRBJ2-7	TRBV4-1	TGCGCCAGCAGCCAAATTTTAGCGGGACCTTACGAGCAGTACTTC	CASSQILAGPYEQYF
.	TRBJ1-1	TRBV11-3	TGTGCCAGCAGCTTGAGGGACAATGAAGCTTTCTTT	CASSLRDNEAFF
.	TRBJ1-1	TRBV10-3	TGTGCCATCAGTGACTCGGGGGACGGGACTGAAGCTTTCTTT	CAISDSGDGTEAFF
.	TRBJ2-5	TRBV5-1	TGCGCCAGCAGCTTGAAGTTGTCGGGGGAGACCCAGTACTTC	CASSLKLSGETQYF
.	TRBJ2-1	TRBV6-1	TGTGCCAGCAGTGAAGGCCGCAGAGGTGAGCAGTTCTTC	CASSEGRRGEQFF
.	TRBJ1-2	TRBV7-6	TGTGCCAGCAGCTTAGCCTCAGACTCCTACTATGGCTACACCTTC	CASSLASDSYYGYTF
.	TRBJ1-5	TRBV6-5	TGTGCCAGCAGTCGCACACAGGGTGTTCCTCAGCCCCAGCATTTT	CASSRTQGVPQPQHF
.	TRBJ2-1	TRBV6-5	TGTGCCAGCAGTTACTCCTTAAGCCGCTCCTACAATGAGCAGTTCTTC	CASSYSLSRSYNEQFF
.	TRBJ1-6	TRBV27	TGTGCCAGCAGTTACGGGAGCAGGAATTCACCCCTCCACTTT	CASSYGSRNSPLHF
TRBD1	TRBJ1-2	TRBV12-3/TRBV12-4	TGTGCCAGCAGTCAGGGACAGAAGGGGGGCTACACCTTC	CASSQGQKGGYTF